What follows are 23 T cell receptor beta chains derived from one specimen sequenced in a study of T-cell reconstitution after alpha-beta-depleted transplantation in children (dated by TCRdb to 2016 to 2017). The intended sense of this specimen's treatment or condition label: allogeneic hematopoietic cell transplantation with graft depleted of TCRalphabeta T cells and CD19 B cells. The library was built by means of PCR. Sequenced using an Illumina HiSeq 2500. Molecular barcoding was employed in the preparation of TCR libraries, with unique molecular identifiers being used to normalize TCRbeta repertoire quantification. Using fastp at Q25 and MiXCR, TCRdb reprocessed the public reads and kept productive beta chains. Entries that share a CDR3 protein sequence are merged under the most common genes and DNA. The sample table shows around 250,000 distinct CDR3 sequences, and roughly 24% are seen once. The ten largest clones take up over 2.5% of the sample.

The sequences come from PBMCs, collected before TCRalphabeta/CD19-depleted stem cell transplant. All receptors come from a girl aged 2 to 10 with Fanconi anemia, due to receive a stem cell transplant.

This chain joins TRBV14 and TRBJ2-1; D is perhaps TRBD1 (6 bases). Trimming removed 4 bases from V and 0 bases from J, with 13 bases in between. Germline CDR1 SGHDN, CDR2 FVKESK. This CDR3 has 16 amino acids. Here the CDR3 reads CASSLLDSSSYNEQFF. CDR3 nucleotides: TGTGCCAGCAGCCTCTTGGACAGTAGCTCCTACAATGAGCAGTTCTTC.

This clonotype has a handful of counts. V usage is TRBV2 and J usage is TRBJ2-1, with TRBD1 matching over 7 bases. The CDR3 has 15 amino acids. Germline trimming cut 6 bases from V and 8 bases from J; bases unmatched to any gene: 13. CDR1 is SNHLY and CDR2 is FYNNEI in the germline V gene. The CDR3 DNA reads as TGTGCCAGCAGGTTACAGGGGAAGGGTACGGATGAGCAGTTCTTC. It translates to CASRLQGKGTDEQFF.

There are a few counts of this clonotype. V and J are TRBV29-1 and TRBJ2-3; no firm D call. Germline V gene lookup returns CDR1 SQVTM and CDR2 ANQGSEA. The CDR3 is 13 residues long. Deletions cut 0 bases from V and 2 bases from J, with 6 bases between. Written as DNA, the CDR3 is TGCAGCGTTGAAGAAGTGGTCACAGATACGCAGTATTTT. This translates into CSVEEVVTDTQYF.

In its sample, this clonotype was seen a few times. The J gene is TRBJ2-2, the V gene TRBV10-3; D may match TRBD1 or TRBD2 (5 bases each). The CDR3 is 13 residues long. V lost 0 bases, J lost 17 bases, and 16 bases lay in between. Germline V gene data show CDR1 as ENHRY and CDR2 as SYGVKD. DNA for the CDR3: TGTGCCATCAGTGAGTCGACATTGGGGGAACCCTTTTTT. It specifies CAISESTLGEPFF.

V and J are TRBV29-1 and TRBJ2-3; 7 nucleotides align to TRBD1. The CDR3 length is 13 residues. Germline trimming cut 7 bases from V and 2 bases from J; bases unmatched to any gene: 6. Germline CDR1 reads SQVTM; CDR2 reads ANQGSEA. The CDR3 sequence is CSEATGITDTQYF. In DNA form, the CDR3 reads TGCAGCGAGGCGACAGGGATCACAGATACGCAGTATTTT.

The CDR3 DNA sequence: TGTGCCAGCAGCAAAGGGGTGGCCCATACCTACGAGCAGTACTTC. This codes for CASSKGVAHTYEQYF. V is TRBV21-1 and J is TRBJ2-7; the table's D call, TRBD2, has no DNA check behind it. TRBV21-1 is designated a pseudogene. The CDR3 spans 15 residues.

The CDR3 sequence is CASSVPRGPQETQYF. The CDR3 bases are TGTGCCAGCAGTGTCCCCAGGGGACCACAAGAGACCCAGTACTTC. This chain connects TRBV6-8 to TRBJ2-5; D perhaps matches TRBD1 (6 bases). Between the trimmed V and J ends, which lost 5 bases and 2 bases, there was a span of 15 bases. CDR3 length equals 15 residues. In germline, CDR1 is MNHGY, CDR2 SAAAGT.

Many counts were recorded for this clonotype. V and J are TRBV20-1 and TRBJ2-3; no clear D. The germline V gene encodes CDR1 DFQATT and CDR2 SNEGSKA (reference sequence). The germline V and J ends were trimmed by 5 bases and 5 bases, with 11 bases remaining between them. The CDR3 has 12 amino acids. CDR3 nucleotide sequence: TGCAGTGCTCGATACACTGGAGATACGCAGTATTTT. The encoded protein is CSARYTGDTQYF.

This clonotype was counted ten times or more. V usage is TRBV7-9 and J usage is TRBJ2-7, with D tentatively TRBD1 or TRBD2 (5 bases each). CDR3 length: 15 amino acids. Trimming took 2 bases from V and 0 from J, leaving 11 bases between them. Germline CDR1 and CDR2: SEHNR and FQNEAQ (reference sequence). CDR3 loop: CASSLTRGASYEQYF. CDR3 bases: TGTGCCAGCAGCTTAACTAGGGGAGCCTCCTACGAGCAGTACTTC.

This clonotype was counted at least ten times. The chain has TRBV12-3 or TRBV12-4 and TRBJ1-1, with a tentative D call TRBD1 (6 bases). The V gene lost 8 bases and the J gene lost 0 bases, with 10 bases spanning the gap. The CDR3 extends over 13 amino acids. The CDR3 spells CASQGQLNTEAFF. For the CDR3, the DNA is TGTGCCAGCCAAGGACAGTTGAACACTGAAGCTTTCTTT.

In this sample, this clonotype turned up many times. V is TRBV28 and J is TRBJ2-3; 8 bases agree with TRBD2. The J segment lost 2 bases and the V segment lost 6 bases, leaving 10 bases of the junction unmatched. This CDR3 has 16 amino acids. Looked up from germline, CDR1 is MDHEN and CDR2 is SYDVKM. CDR3 residues: CASRSKSGSSTDTQYF. The CDR3 bases are TGTGCCAGCAGGTCGAAAAGCGGGAGTTCCACAGATACGCAGTATTTT.

The sample holds many counts of this clonotype. The genes are TRBV3-1 and TRBJ2-1; possible D gene TRBD1, 5 bases. V lost 0 bases and J 6 bases, leaving 6 bases between the germline ends. The CDR3 runs 13 residues. From germline, CDR1 is LGHDT and CDR2 YNNKEL (reference sequence). In DNA form, the CDR3 reads TGTGCCAGCAGCCAAGACAGGGCCAATGAGCAGTTCTTC. Translated, it gives CASSQDRANEQFF.

This clonotype was recorded many times. The chain is built from TRBV29-1 and TRBJ2-5; 13 nucleotides line up with TRBD2. CDR3 size: 15 residues. Germline V gene lookup returns CDR1 SQVTM and CDR2 ANQGSEA. Trimming at V came to 5 bases and at J to 1 base, leaving 4 bases not matched to a gene. The CDR3 sequence is CSVPGLAGLQETQYF. The CDR3 DNA is TGCAGCGTTCCGGGACTAGCGGGGCTCCAAGAGACCCAGTACTTC.

This clonotype was recorded at least ten times. The chain uses TRBV29-1 and TRBJ2-5; D not certain. Trimming cost V 4 bases and J 2 bases, with 11 bases left between them. The CDR3 runs to 13 residues. Germline values: CDR1 SQVTM, CDR2 ANQGSEA. The CDR3 protein is CSVVGRLQETQYF. The CDR3 DNA reads as TGCAGCGTTGTGGGCCGGCTACAAGAGACCCAGTACTTC.

This clonotype was detected ten times or more. V is TRBV29-1 and J is TRBJ1-5; 9 bases line up with TRBD1. Germline-derived CDR1 and CDR2 are SQVTM and ANQGSEA. The CDR3 length is 15 residues. J gave up 4 bases and V 6 bases, and 10 bases lay outside the gene matches. The CDR3 loop reads CSVAQGAGRNQPQHF. The CDR3 bases are TGCAGCGTCGCACAGGGGGCAGGAAGAAATCAGCCCCAGCATTTT.

This clonotype was observed at least ten times. The gene calls are TRBV12-3 or TRBV12-4 and TRBJ2-4; no reliable D call. This CDR3 is 16 amino acids long. The V end lost 6 bases, the J end lost 8 bases, and 23 bases lay between the germline ends. The CDR3 spells CASSPSDGVFVDIQYF. CDR3 sequence (DNA): TGTGCCAGCAGCCCTTCGGACGGAGTGTTCGTGGACATTCAGTACTTC.

The genes are TRBV29-1 and TRBJ2-1, with TRBD1 matching 11 bases. The CDR3 totals 16 residues. V lost 1 base, J lost 5 bases, and 7 bases stayed unmatched. Per germline, CDR1 SQVTM and CDR2 ANQGSEA. CDR3 region: CSVEGVRTGGHNEQFF. In nucleotides, the CDR3 is TGCAGCGTTGAAGGGGTACGGACAGGGGGCCACAATGAGCAGTTCTTC.

The rearrangement joins TRBV29-1 to TRBJ1-2; no reliable D call. The germline V and J ends were trimmed by 7 bases and 0 bases, with 18 bases remaining between them. The CDR3 covers 15 residues. Germline CDR1 reads SQVTM; CDR2 reads ANQGSEA. The CDR3 loop reads CSAQREGTANYGYTF. The DNA of the CDR3 is TGCAGCGCTCAAAGGGAGGGTACAGCTAACTATGGCTACACCTTC.

This clonotype was seen many times. This chain joins TRBV10-3 and TRBJ1-2, with D maybe TRBD1 (5 bases). The CDR3 extends over 16 amino acids. V lost 3 bases and J lost 5, with 19 bases in between. From germline, CDR1 is ENHRY and CDR2 SYGVKD. CDR3 nucleotides: TGTGCCATCAGTGAAGGAATGGCAGGGCAGCGATATGGCTACACCTTC. Amino acids: CAISEGMAGQRYGYTF.

This clonotype was seen repeatedly, ten times or more. The chain links TRBV15 to TRBJ1-2; D remains unclear. V dropped 0 bases and J dropped 4 bases, with 12 bases sitting between them. The CDR3 runs 15 residues. From germline, CDR1 is LNHNV and CDR2 YYDKDF (reference sequence). For the CDR3, the DNA is TGTGCCACCAGCAGAGATCCCCTCTTCGCCTATGGCTACACCTTC. It translates to CATSRDPLFAYGYTF.

The chain combines TRBV25-1 with TRBJ2-3; possible D gene TRBD2, 6 bases. Trimming cost V 4 bases and J 2 bases, with 13 bases left between them. Germline CDR1 MGHDK, CDR2 SYGVNS. This CDR3 is 15 amino acids long. The CDR3, as DNA: TGTGCCAGCAGTGGGACTATACCCCACACAGATACGCAGTATTTT. This sequence encodes CASSGTIPHTDTQYF. Together with reference TRBV25-1 and TRBJ2-3, the CDR3 gives the full variable domain: EADIYQTPRYLVIGTGKKITLECSQTMGHDKMYWYQQDPGMELHLIHYSYGVNSTEKGDLSSESTVSRIRTEHFPLTLESARPSHTSQYLCASSGTIPHTDTQYFGPGTRLTVL.

The chain links TRBV7-9 to TRBJ1-3; D unresolved. The CDR3 is 12 amino acids. V lost 5 bases to trimming and J lost 4 bases, with 6 bases between them. In germline, CDR1 is SEHNR, CDR2 FQNEAQ (reference sequence). For the CDR3, the DNA is TGTGCCAGCAGCCACACAGGAAACACCATATATTTT. Protein sequence: CASSHTGNTIYF.

Ten or more counts support this clonotype. The rearrangement links TRBV20-1 to TRBJ2-3; D is unresolved. The CDR3 consists of 12 residues. Germline V gene data show CDR1 as DFQATT and CDR2 as SNEGSKA (reference sequence). The V gene lost 6 bases and the J gene lost 8 bases, with 15 bases spanning the gap. CDR3 sequence: CSARMRPGTQYF. CDR3 DNA sequence: TGCAGTGCCCGAATGCGGCCAGGTACGCAGTATTTT.